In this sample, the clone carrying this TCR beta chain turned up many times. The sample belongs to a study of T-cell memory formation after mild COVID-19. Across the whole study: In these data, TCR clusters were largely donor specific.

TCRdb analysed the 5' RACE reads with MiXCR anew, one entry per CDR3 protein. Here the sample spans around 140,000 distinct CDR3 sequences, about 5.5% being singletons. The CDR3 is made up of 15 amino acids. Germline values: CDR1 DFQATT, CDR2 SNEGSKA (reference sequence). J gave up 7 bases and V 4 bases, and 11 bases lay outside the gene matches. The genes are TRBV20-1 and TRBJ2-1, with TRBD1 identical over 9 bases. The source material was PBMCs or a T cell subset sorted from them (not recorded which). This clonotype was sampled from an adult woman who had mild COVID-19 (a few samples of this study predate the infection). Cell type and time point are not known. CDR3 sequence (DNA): TGCAGTGCTACCTACCGCGGGACAGGGTCGAATGAGCAGTTCTTC. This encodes CSATYRGTGSNEQFF.